Listed below are T cell receptor beta chains from one sample, sequenced in a study of CD4 T cells in relation to SARS-CoV-2 and coronaviruses. Generated by immunoSEQ multiplex PCR, the TCRdb table keeps only in-frame clones and is missing some. Of 16,000 or so clones listed, about 78% were seen once; the top ten hold around 9.1%. These TCRs' antigens remain unknown. Sequencing was done on a sample of CD4+ T cells from PBMCs, cultured in vitro. All receptors derive from a human donor in good health. Both conserved end residues are part of each CDR3. The order of the fields is J gene, D gene, clone size, V gene, CDR3 DNA, CDR3 protein. The D gene is left open where the match is weak. Only part of the rows carry a size: once, few, many, or a class if the clone is expanded.

>TRBJ2-4|-|-|TRBV9
TGTGCCAGCAGCCCCGTTCAAAGACTAGCCAAAAACATTCAGTACTTC
CASSPVQRLAKNIQYF
>TRBJ1-6|-|-|TRBV4-1
TGCGCCAGCAGCCAGCCGACAGGTTTTGGTAATAATTCACCCCTCCACTTT
CASSQPTGFGNNSPLHF
>TRBJ1-2|-|-|TRBV19
TGTGCCAGTAGTATGGTTACCTATGGCTACACCTTC
CASSMVTYGYTF
>TRBJ1-1|-|-|TRBV3-1/TRBV3-2
TGTGCCAGCAGCCATCCCTTGGTCCCGGACACTGAAGCTTTCTTT
CASSHPLVPDTEAFF
>TRBJ2-1|-|-|TRBV9
TGTGCCAGCAGCGTAGCGGATTACAATGAGCAGTTCTTC
CASSVADYNEQFF
>TRBJ2-7|-|once|TRBV6-1
TGTGCCAGCAGTGAACAACGCAGCGGCGAGCAGTACTTC
CASSEQRSGEQYF
>TRBJ2-5|TRBD2|-|TRBV4-1
TGCGCCAGCAGCCAACCCCCCCGGGGGGATGAGACCCAGTACTTC
CASSQPPRGDETQYF
>TRBJ1-1|-|-|TRBV30
TGTGCCTGGCTAGAAAACACTGAAGCTTTCTTT
CAWLENTEAFF
>TRBJ1-1|-|-|TRBV5-1
TGCGCCAGCATCCCCCCTGGGGGGCAGAACACTGAAGCTTTCTTT
CASIPPGGQNTEAFF
>TRBJ2-7|-|-|TRBV7-2
TGTGCCAGCAGCAAGGACTTCTACGAGCAGTACTTC
CASSKDFYEQYF
>TRBJ2-2|-|-|TRBV3-1/TRBV3-2
TGTGCCAGCAGCCAAGGGCTGAACACCGGGGAGCTGTTTTTT
CASSQGLNTGELFF
>TRBJ1-6|TRBD1|-|TRBV29-1
TGCAGCGTCGGACAGGGGGACGGTTCACCCCTCCACTTT
CSVGQGDGSPLHF
>TRBJ1-5|-|-|TRBV19
TGTGCCAGTAGGGTCACCGGGACAAATCAGCCCCAGCATTTT
CASRVTGTNQPQHF
>TRBJ1-2|TRBD1|-|TRBV10-3
TGTGCCATCAAATCAGGGGGCCAGGGCTACACCTTC
CAIKSGGQGYTF
>TRBJ2-1|-|-|TRBV5-1
TGCGCCAGCAGCTTGGAGGCTACCTACAATGAGCAGTTCTTC
CASSLEATYNEQFF
>TRBJ2-7|TRBD1|few|TRBV27
TGTGCCAGCAGACTAAGACAGGGACAGTACTTC
CASRLRQGQYF
>TRBJ1-1|-|-|TRBV30
TGTGCCTGGAGTTCGGGGGCCGGGACTGAAGCTTTCTTT
CAWSSGAGTEAFF
>TRBJ2-2|-|-|TRBV5-4
TGTGCCAGCAGCTCTGGACTCGGGAACACCGGGGAGCTGTTTTTT
CASSSGLGNTGELFF
>TRBJ1-2|-|-|TRBV10-3
TGTGCCATCAGCGGTACCGGAGATAACTATGGCTACACCTTC
CAISGTGDNYGYTF
>TRBJ2-1|TRBD2|-|TRBV4-2
TGTGCCAGCGATCGAGCGGGATACAATGAGCAGTTCTTC
CASDRAGYNEQFF
>TRBJ2-5|TRBD2|-|TRBV7-6
TGTGCCAGCAGCTTAGGGTCTAGCGGGACTCAAGAGACCCAGTACTTC
CASSLGSSGTQETQYF
>TRBJ2-3|TRBD2|-|TRBV3-1/TRBV3-2
TGTGCCAGCAGCCGGACTAGCGGGAGTGGAAAAAATACGCAGTATTTT
CASSRTSGSGKNTQYF
>TRBJ2-5|TRBD2|-|TRBV5-8
TGTGCCAGCAACCTAATAGCGGGAGGTCTTGAAGAGACCCAGTACTTC
CASNLIAGGLEETQYF
>TRBJ2-4|-|-|TRBV12-3/TRBV12-4
TGTGCCAGCAGTTTTGGCGGTAAAAACATTCAGTACTTC
CASSFGGKNIQYF
>TRBJ1-2|TRBD1|-|TRBV2
TGTGCCAGCAACACAAAAACCGGGACAGGCTCGGAGGGCTACACCTTC
CASNTKTGTGSEGYTF
>TRBJ1-2|-|-|TRBV19
TGTGCCAGTAGTCCGGGGACGGTCGGTGGCTACACCTTC
CASSPGTVGGYTF
>TRBJ2-2|-|few|TRBV25-1
TGTGCCAGCAAACGGGAGAGTAGCACCGGGGAGCTGTTTTTT
CASKRESSTGELFF
>TRBJ2-7|-|-|TRBV10-3
TGTGCCATCAGGACGTCTCTGGGGCAGTACTTC
CAIRTSLGQYF
>TRBJ2-1|TRBD2|-|TRBV5-8
TGTGCCAGCAGCTTAGGGGAGGGATACAATGAGCAGTTCTTC
CASSLGEGYNEQFF
>TRBJ2-1|TRBD1|-|TRBV5-1
TGCGCCAGCAGTCCTGGACAGGAGTACAATGAGCAGTTCTTC
CASSPGQEYNEQFF
>TRBJ2-5|-|-|TRBV6-5
TGTGCCAGCAGGTCGGGGCAAGAGACCCAGTACTTC
CASRSGQETQYF
>TRBJ1-1|TRBD1|-|TRBV10-1
TGCGCCAGCAGTGCCGGGACAGCGAGCACTGAAGCTTTCTTT
CASSAGTASTEAFF
>TRBJ1-4|-|-|TRBV28
TGTGCCAGCAGTTTAGTTCATGAAAAACTGTTTTTT
CASSLVHEKLFF
>TRBJ2-7|TRBD2|-|TRBV7-2
TGTGCCAGCAGCCAACCCGGGACTAGCTCCTCCTACGAGCAGTACTTC
CASSQPGTSSSYEQYF
>TRBJ2-1|TRBD1|once|TRBV2
TGTGCCAGCAGTGCGGACAGGAGCTCCTACAATGAGCAGTTCTTC
CASSADRSSYNEQFF
>TRBJ2-3|TRBD1|-|TRBV19
TGTGCCAGTAGTCTACGGGGACAGCGCTCCACAGATACGCAGTATTTT
CASSLRGQRSTDTQYF
>TRBJ2-5|TRBD2|-|TRBV24-1
TGTGCCACCAGTGGGCTCACGTCTAGCGGTCGGGAGACCCAGTACTTC
CATSGLTSSGRETQYF
>TRBJ2-4|-|-|TRBV6-5
TGTGCCAGTACGTTGGGTTTAGGGAACATTCAGTACTTC
CASTLGLGNIQYF
>TRBJ1-1|-|-|TRBV6-5
TGTGCCAGCAACCCTAGGGATAGAACTGAAGCTTTCTTT
CASNPRDRTEAFF
>TRBJ2-3|-|-|TRBV7-9
TGTGCCAGCAGCTTAGATCCGAATGATACGCAGTATTTT
CASSLDPNDTQYF
>TRBJ1-1|TRBD1|-|TRBV24-1
TGTGCCACCAGTGATTCCGGACAGGGGACCACTGAAGCTTTCTTT
CATSDSGQGTTEAFF
>TRBJ2-1|TRBD2|-|TRBV10-3
TGTGCCATCAGTGAGTCGACCCTAGCGGGGTTAAAAGGGGGGCAGTTCTTC
CAISESTLAGLKGGQFF
>TRBJ2-7|-|once|TRBV24-1
TGTGCCACCAGTGATTCTGGGAACTACGAGCAGTACTTC
CATSDSGNYEQYF
>TRBJ2-7|TRBD1|-|TRBV24-1
TGTGCCACCAGTGATGAACCTCACAGGGGGCTCTCCTACGAGCAGTACTTC
CATSDEPHRGLSYEQYF
>TRBJ2-1|TRBD1|-|TRBV2
TGTGCCTCACGGACAGGGGTTAACAATGAGCAGTTCTTC
CASRTGVNNEQFF
>TRBJ2-1|-|-|TRBV9
TGTGCCAGCAGCGCCACATTCGGGAGTTTCAACAATGAGCAGTTCTTC
CASSATFGSFNNEQFF
>TRBJ1-1|-|-|TRBV19
TGTGCCAGTAGTATTCGGGGGAACACTGAAGCTTTCTTT
CASSIRGNTEAFF
>TRBJ2-1|-|-|TRBV6-5
TGTGCCAGCAGCCTTGGGGGCTCTGTGTACAATGAGCAGTTCTTC
CASSLGGSVYNEQFF
>TRBJ1-2|TRBD1|-|TRBV3-1/TRBV3-2
TGTGCCAGCAGCCAAGATGCAGGGGGCGGGTATGGCTACACCTTC
CASSQDAGGGYGYTF
>TRBJ1-2|-|-|TRBV7-9
TGTGCCAGCAGCACCTTGGACTATGGCTACACCTTC
CASSTLDYGYTF
>TRBJ2-3|-|-|TRBV3-1/TRBV3-2
TGTGCCAGCAGCCAAGTTCGTGGCGGAGTCAGGGATACGCAGTATTTT
CASSQVRGGVRDTQYF
>TRBJ2-5|-|-|TRBV7-9
TGTGCCAGCAGCTACGCCCCTCAACAGCTGGAGACCCAGTACTTC
CASSYAPQQLETQYF
>TRBJ1-1|TRBD1|-|TRBV19
TGTGCCAGTAGTGTACAACAGGGGGATGGCACTGAAGCTTTCTTT
CASSVQQGDGTEAFF
>TRBJ2-6|-|-|TRBV7-3
TGTGCCAGCAGCTTAGCCGTCTCTGGGGCCAACGTCCTGACTTTC
CASSLAVSGANVLTF
>TRBJ2-1|TRBD2|few|TRBV2
TGTGCCAGCAGTGACCCCGGGACTACCCGGAAGGAGTTCTTC
CASSDPGTTRKEFF
>TRBJ2-5|-|-|TRBV5-8
TGTGCCAGCAGCGCCCCGGGCAGGGAAGAGGCCCAGTACTTC
CASSAPGREEAQYF
>TRBJ1-1|-|-|TRBV6-5
TGTGCCAGCAGTTACCAGGGTGGGACTGAAGCTTTCTTT
CASSYQGGTEAFF
>TRBJ2-3|-|few|TRBV20-1
TGCAGTGCTAGTCTAGCCGATACGCAGTATTTT
CSASLADTQYF
>TRBJ1-2|-|-|TRBV5-1
TGCGCCAGCAGCTTGGACAGTAACTATGGCTACACCTTC
CASSLDSNYGYTF
>TRBJ1-3|-|once|TRBV2
TGTGCCAGCAGGCAAGGGGGAAACACCATATATTTT
CASRQGGNTIYF